This TCR beta chain stems from a study of blood T cell repertoires in COVID-19. Study-wide background: Acute and convalescent COVID-19 specimens originated in the United States, Italy and Spain. The analysed material was cDNA or gDNA that came from T cells, B-cell-depleted T cells, or PBMCs.

Under the authors' procedure: From reference gene primer amplification, estimates of nucleated cell counts were derived. This table comes from immunoSEQ multiplex PCR, and its TCRdb copy is limited to in-frame clones, with some not included. Clonal size and the V and J genes are those of that table, whereas D and trimming came from the DNA. The data show around 140,000 clones, around 89% seen once. The V gene's germline CDR1 is KGHSH and CDR2 LQKENI. The CDR3 runs 14 residues. The J segment lost 5 bases and the V segment lost 2 bases, leaving 3 bases of the junction unmatched. This TCR was sampled from a man aged 60 to 75 with active or convalescent COVID-19. The sequencing input was peripheral blood. The chain has TRBV18 and TRBJ1-1, with 9 bases aligning to TRBD1. The CDR3 sequence: CASSPTGGRTEAFF. The CDR3 coding sequence is TGTGCCAGCTCACCAACAGGGGGCAGAACTGAAGCTTTCTTT.